This T cell receptor beta chain was sequenced during a study of naive and memory T cell subsets. This clonotype has only a few counts. No antigen is known for it. Regarding the study as a whole: Diversity fell and Gini index rose from naive through CM, EM, EMRA. Clonotypes here are unpaired alpha or beta chain sequences. Naive repertoires, especially CD8, held a few larger clonotypes, possibly memory cells re-expressing CD45RA.

Sequential positive selection took CD4 T cells first, then CD8 T cells. This CDR3 region has 15 residues. In germline, CDR1 is SGHVS, CDR2 FQNEAQ. Losses at the gene ends were 1 base for V and 9 bases for J; bases not matched to a gene: 3. An equimolar mix of two oligonucleotides served as the beta constant-region primer for TRBC1 and TRBC2. Four rounds of PCR amplified the ligated cDNA using nested alpha and beta constant-region primers plus SP2. From the UMI-ligation and nested PCR reads, TCRdb called clonotypes with MiXCR, one entry per CDR3 protein. Altogether tens of thousands of distinct CDR3 sequences are present, 11% being singletons, with the ten largest covering over 0.11%.

The rearrangement links TRBV7-8 to TRBJ1-6, with 10 positions matching TRBD1. The origin of this receptor is a human donor in good health. Sequenced sample: naive CD4+ T cells from blood. Written as DNA, the CDR3 is TGTGCCAGCAGCTTAGAGGACAGGGGGACTTCACCCCTCCACTTT. This gives the protein CASSLEDRGTSPLHF. The full variable domain, in which reference TRBV7-8 and TRBJ1-6 provide the parts outside the CDR3, is GAGVSQSPRYKVAKRGQDVALRCDPISGHVSLFWYQQALGQGPEFLTYFQNEAQLDKSGLPSDRFFAERPEGSVSTLKIQRTQQEDSAVYLCASSLEDRGTSPLHFGNGTRLTVT.